What follows is one TCR beta chain and its context. This specimen comes from a study of control samples from healthy donors and cancer patients. Produced via immunoSEQ multiplex PCR; TCRdb's table is partial and in-frame only. The sample yields 150,000 to 200,000 clones, approximately 94% seen once. Sequencing was done on a sample of PBMCs. The origin of this receptor is a man in his fifties or sixties with colorectal cancer.

CDR3 in amino acids: CASRSPSGGYTDTQYF. The CDR3 DNA reads as TGCGCCAGCAGATCTCCTAGCGGGGGGTACACAGATACGCAGTATTTT. The J gene is TRBJ2-3, the V gene TRBV5-1; 11 nucleotides agree with TRBD2. CDR3 length equals 16 residues. CDR1 is SGHRS and CDR2 is YFSETQ in the germline V gene. After removal of 5 bases from V and 2 bases from J, the junction contained 7 bases not matched to a gene. Supplemented by reference TRBV5-1 and TRBJ2-3, the full variable domain reads KAGVTQTPRYLIKTRGQQVTLSCSPISGHRSVSWYQQTPGQGLQFLFEYFSETQRNKGNFPGRFSGRQFSNSRSEMNVSTLELGDSALYLCASRSPSGGYTDTQYFGPGTRLTVL.